The entry that follows covers one TCR beta chain sequence. What it binds is not known. This sample was taken from a study of Ad26.COV2.S vaccination and SARS-CoV-2 variants. Turning to the study itself: Trial arm assignment for the donor was COV1001 Ad26.COV2.S.

The V gene lost 7 bases and the J gene lost 5 bases, with 18 bases spanning the gap. CDR1 MNHEY and CDR2 SVGAGI come from the germline V gene. There are 15 residues in the CDR3. Study-wide results and caveats: Participants given vaccine showed non-spike TCR breadth similar to that of placebo recipients. Spike-specific TCR breadth in vaccine recipients exceeded that seen in placebo recipients.

Specified treatment: roughly 18 received Ad26.COV2.S at low or high dose, single or two shots; roughly five received placebo; per-sample allocation not given. The samples were gathered on day 63 after the first injection of vaccine or placebo. Sequenced by immunoSEQ multiplex PCR; TCRdb stores in-frame clones only, minus some. This table holds around 450,000 clones, 90% found once. The TCR sequence derives from a person aged 18-65 years who received the Ad26.COV2.S COVID-19 vaccine or a placebo. The rearrangement links TRBV6-5 to TRBJ2-1, with D possibly being TRBD2 (6 bases). The sample in question was peripheral blood, obtained in a trial of Ad26.COV2.S vaccine versus placebo. In nucleotides, the CDR3 is TGTGCCAGCATCGGAACGACTAGGAACCACAATGAGCAGTTCTTC. Amino acid sequence: CASIGTTRNHNEQFF.